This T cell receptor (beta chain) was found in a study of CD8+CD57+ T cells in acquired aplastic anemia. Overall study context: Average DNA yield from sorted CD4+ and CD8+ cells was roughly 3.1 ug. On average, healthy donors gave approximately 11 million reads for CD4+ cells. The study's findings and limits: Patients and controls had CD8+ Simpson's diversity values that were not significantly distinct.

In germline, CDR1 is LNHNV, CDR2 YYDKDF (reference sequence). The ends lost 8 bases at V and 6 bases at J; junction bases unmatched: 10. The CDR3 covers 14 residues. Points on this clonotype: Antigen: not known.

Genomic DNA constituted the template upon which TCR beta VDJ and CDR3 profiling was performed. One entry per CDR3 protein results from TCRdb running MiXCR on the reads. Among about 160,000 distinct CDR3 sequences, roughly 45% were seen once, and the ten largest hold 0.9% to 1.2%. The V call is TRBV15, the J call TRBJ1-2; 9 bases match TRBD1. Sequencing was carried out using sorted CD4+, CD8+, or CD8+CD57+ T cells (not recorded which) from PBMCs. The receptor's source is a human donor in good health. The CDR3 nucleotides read TGTGCCACCGTCCGGGACAGGGCCGGGGATGGCTACACCTTC. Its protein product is CATVRDRAGDGYTF.